A selection of T cell receptor beta chains follows, all from one sample in a study of control samples from healthy donors and cancer patients. Profiling relied on immunoSEQ multiplex PCR, and the TCRdb table lists in-frame clones only, not all of them. The profile shows under 200,000 clones, roughly 89% of them singletons. Specimen: blood. The receptor source for this set is a young woman in good health. The CDR3 runs from the conserved cysteine through the conserved F or W. Fields, in order: clone size, J gene, D gene, V gene, CDR3 protein, CDR3 DNA. A D gene is named only where the DNA matches it firmly. Only part of the rows carry a size: once, few, many, or a class if the clone is expanded.

>-|TRBJ2-1|TRBD2|TRBV11-2
CASSPGTSGGGYSYNEQFF
TGTGCCAGCAGCCCGGGGACTAGCGGAGGTGGATACTCCTACAATGAGCAGTTCTTC
>-|TRBJ1-5|-|TRBV5-6
CASSWSGPNQPQHF
TGTGCCAGCAGCTGGTCGGGGCCCAATCAGCCCCAGCATTTT
>-|TRBJ2-7|TRBD2|TRBV6-6
CASSYPSRLAYEQYF
TGTGCCAGCAGTTACCCCAGTAGACTAGCTTACGAGCAGTACTTC
>-|TRBJ1-6|-|TRBV11-2
CASSLEGSYNSPLHF
TGTGCCAGCAGCTTAGAAGGCTCCTATAATTCACCCCTCCACTTT
>-|TRBJ2-2|TRBD1|TRBV7-9
CASSLGRWTGPNTGELFF
TGTGCCAGCAGCTTAGGGAGGTGGACAGGGCCGAACACCGGGGAGCTGTTTTTT
>-|TRBJ1-6|TRBD1|TRBV5-1
CASSSGTANSPLHF
TGCGCCAGCAGCTCAGGGACAGCTAATTCACCCCTCCACTTT
>-|TRBJ2-7|TRBD2|TRBV28
CASSGTSGRPPYEQYF
TGTGCCAGCAGTGGGACTAGCGGGAGGCCCCCCTACGAGCAGTACTTC
>-|TRBJ2-7|TRBD1|TRBV23-1
CASSQPDRGLYEQYF
TGCGCCAGCAGTCAACCCGACAGGGGGCTATACGAGCAGTACTTC
>few|TRBJ2-1|TRBD1|TRBV6-4
CASSVSPGQGADEQFF
TGTGCCAGCAGTGTGTCCCCGGGACAGGGGGCGGATGAGCAGTTCTTC
>-|TRBJ1-1|-|TRBV7-6
CASSLAGLGTEAFF
TGTGCCAGCAGCTTAGCAGGGCTGGGCACTGAAGCTTTCTTT
>-|TRBJ2-5|TRBD2|TRBV28
CASTVGGSIQETQYF
TGTGCCAGCACGGTTGGCGGGAGTATCCAAGAGACCCAGTACTTC
>-|TRBJ2-1|TRBD2|TRBV24-1
CARGGTSGYNEQFF
TGTGCCAGGGGGGGGACTAGCGGCTACAATGAGCAGTTCTTC
>-|TRBJ1-1|-|TRBV24-1
CATSEKAQAGTEAFF
TGTGCCACCAGTGAGAAAGCACAGGCGGGCACTGAAGCTTTCTTT
>-|TRBJ2-1|TRBD2|TRBV14
CASSQFAGAYNEQFF
TGTGCCAGCAGCCAATTCGCGGGAGCTTACAATGAGCAGTTCTTC
>-|TRBJ2-2|TRBD1|TRBV7-6
CASSEIGTGGHTGELFF
TGTGCCAGCAGCGAAATCGGGACAGGGGGTCACACCGGGGAGCTGTTTTTT
>once|TRBJ1-2|-|TRBV24-1
CATSDGQGYGYTF
TGTGCCACCAGTGATGGTCAGGGCTATGGCTACACCTTC
>-|TRBJ2-4|TRBD1|TRBV11-3
CASSRQGVAKNIQYF
TGTGCCAGCAGCCGACAGGGTGTAGCCAAAAACATTCAGTACTTC
>-|TRBJ2-7|TRBD1|TRBV7-3
CASSLQQGGEQYF
TGTGCCAGCAGCTTACAACAGGGGGGCGAGCAGTACTTC
>-|TRBJ2-7|-|TRBV18
CASSRGGAEQYF
TGTGCCAGCTCTCGAGGGGGGGCCGAGCAGTACTTC
>-|TRBJ2-1|TRBD2|TRBV6-7
CASRGLADSYNEQFF
TGTGCCAGCAGGGGACTAGCCGACTCCTACAATGAGCAGTTCTTC
>-|TRBJ2-1|-|TRBV14
CASSQGTYYNEQFF
TGTGCCAGCAGCCAAGGGACCTACTACAATGAGCAGTTCTTC
>-|TRBJ1-1|-|TRBV28
CASTPGYTEAFF
TGTGCCAGCACCCCAGGATACACTGAAGCTTTCTTT
>-|TRBJ2-1|-|TRBV29-1
CSVELGTSVYNEQFF
TGCAGCGTTGAACTTGGGACGTCGGTCTACAATGAGCAGTTCTTC
>-|TRBJ1-4|-|TRBV6-6
CASGITGNEKLFF
TGTGCCAGCGGGATTACCGGGAATGAAAAACTGTTTTTT
>-|TRBJ2-1|TRBD2|TRBV7-3
CASSLTPGGHNEQFF
TGTGCCAGCAGCTTAACTCCGGGAGGCCACAATGAGCAGTTCTTC
>once|TRBJ1-2|TRBD1|TRBV11-2
CASSSNRGPNYGYTF
TGTGCCAGCAGCTCCAACAGGGGCCCGAACTATGGCTACACCTTC
>-|TRBJ2-7|-|TRBV3-1/TRBV3-2
CASSRAGVEQYF
TGTGCCAGCAGCCGAGCCGGGGTCGAGCAGTACTTC
>-|TRBJ2-7|-|TRBV19
CASSIGRGSYEQYF
TGTGCCAGTAGTATAGGTCGCGGCTCCTACGAGCAGTACTTC
>once|TRBJ1-6|-|TRBV4-1
CASSQDLMDNSPLHF
TGCGCCAGCAGCCAAGATCTCATGGATAATTCACCCCTCCACTTT
>-|TRBJ2-2|-|TRBV10-1
CASSEFAGGTGELFF
TGCGCCAGCAGTGAGTTCGCAGGGGGGACCGGGGAGCTGTTTTTT
>-|TRBJ2-3|-|TRBV9
CASSVVGSGTDTQYF
TGTGCCAGCAGCGTAGTCGGGTCGGGCACAGATACGCAGTATTTT
>once|TRBJ2-1|TRBD2|TRBV7-2
CASSLASGRVYEQFF
TGTGCCAGCAGCTTAGCTAGCGGGAGGGTGTATGAGCAGTTCTTC
>once|TRBJ1-2|TRBD1|TRBV7-3
CASSSRQGAWYGYTF
TGTGCCAGCAGCTCGAGACAGGGGGCTTGGTATGGCTACACCTTC
>once|TRBJ1-1|-|TRBV12-3/TRBV12-4
CASSPTENTEAFF
TGTGCCAGCAGCCCGACAGAAAACACTGAAGCTTTCTTT
>-|TRBJ1-5|-|TRBV6-2/TRBV6-3
CASSYNSNQPQHF
TGTGCCAGCAGTTATAACAGCAATCAGCCCCAGCATTTT
>-|TRBJ2-3|-|TRBV6-2/TRBV6-3
CASRPRATRTDTQYF
TGTGCCAGCAGACCTCGTGCGACAAGGACAGATACGCAGTATTTT
>-|TRBJ1-1|TRBD1|TRBV6-1
CASSEDRGNTEAFF
TGTGCCAGCAGTGAGGACAGGGGGAACACTGAAGCTTTCTTT
>-|TRBJ2-1|TRBD1|TRBV25-1
CASSKRDRDYNEQFF
TGTGCCAGCAGTAAACGGGACAGGGACTACAATGAGCAGTTCTTC